These 19 T cell receptor beta chains originate from one sample sequenced in a study of shared clonotypes between healthy human individuals (dated by TCRdb to between 2020 and 2021). CD8 naive samples were CD45RO-negative cells positively selected for CCR7, giving a CD45RA+CCR7+ population that excluded TemRA cells. Receptor libraries were prepared by the immunoSEQ multiplex PCR assay. Held by TCRdb, this immuneACCESS table contains in-frame sequences only and omits some clones. Under half of the omission traces to an unresolved V gene where checked; the cause of the rest is unknown. This sample lists roughly 2.1 million clones; 85% to 95% were detected once. The top ten clones comprise about 1.5% of the sample. Sequenced sample: naive CD8+ T cells from PBMCs. Sample cell subset or site, as interpreted from the label and publication: CD45RA+CCR7+. The receptor source for this set is a man aged 18 to 30 in good health. Some clones in this sample may be carry-over from other donors' samples.

This chain links TRBV7-9 with TRBJ2-7; D gene ambiguous. V dropped 6 bases and J dropped 1 base, with 25 bases sitting between them. CDR3 length: 18 residues. The germline V gene has CDR1 SEHNR and CDR2 FQNEAQ (reference sequence). The CDR3 DNA reads TGTGCCAGCAGTCCGGCCATGGTCGTCGGGTGGGGATCCTACGAGCAGTACTTC. Translating it yields CASSPAMVVGWGSYEQYF.

V and J are TRBV5-8 and TRBJ2-7, with 9 bases aligning to TRBD1. Looked up from germline, CDR1 is SGHTS and CDR2 is YDEGEE. Losses at the gene ends were 3 bases for V and 2 bases for J; bases not matched to a gene: 6. This CDR3 spans 15 amino acids. CDR3 nucleotides: TGTGCCAGCAGCTGGACAGGGGAAGGCCCCTACGAGCAGTACTTC. Translation: CASSWTGEGPYEQYF.

The chain links TRBV25-1 to TRBJ1-1; 7 positions agree with TRBD1. CDR1 is MGHDK and CDR2 is SYGVNS in the germline V gene. V gave up 3 bases and J gave up 5 bases; unmatched junction bases: 6. CDR3 length: 14 amino acids. CDR3 loop: CASSDSTGRTEAFF. The CDR3 region has the DNA TGTGCCAGCAGTGACTCGACAGGGAGGACTGAAGCTTTCTTT.

The table lists this clone with a count of one. This chain links TRBV19 with TRBJ1-2, with a weak D call TRBD1 (5 bases). V was trimmed by 1 base and J by 8 bases, leaving 17 bases between them. The length of the CDR3 is 15 residues. The germline CDR1 and CDR2 sequences are LNHDA and SQIVND (reference sequence). The CDR3 is CASSIVRGSARGYTF. In nucleotides, the CDR3 is TGTGCCAGTAGTATAGTTCGGGGGAGCGCTCGGGGCTACACCTTC.

This clone was seen a single time. The V call is TRBV19, the J call TRBJ2-5, with a weak D call TRBD1 (6 bases). This CDR3 is built from 13 residues. The germline CDR1 and CDR2 sequences are LNHDA and SQIVND (reference sequence). Trimming left V 4 bases short and J 5 bases short, with 11 bases between. The CDR3 protein is CASSTDSRETQYF. Here the CDR3 DNA reads TGTGCCAGTAGTACGGACAGTCGGGAGACCCAGTACTTC.

V gene TRBV27 combines with J gene TRBJ2-7, with TRBD2 as a possible D gene (5 bases). Germline-derived CDR1 and CDR2 are MNHEY and SMNVEV (reference sequence). Trimming took 4 bases from V and 6 from J, leaving 22 bases between them. CDR3 length equals 16 residues. CDR3 protein: CASSYTMIQRRSEQYF. In nucleotides, the CDR3 is TGTGCCAGCAGTTACACCATGATCCAGCGGAGGTCCGAGCAGTACTTC.

The genes are TRBV11-2 and TRBJ2-7, with no clear D. The germline V gene encodes CDR1 SGHAT and CDR2 FQNNGV. This CDR3 spans 13 amino acids. Deletions cut 4 bases from V and 4 bases from J, with 11 bases between. The CDR3 protein is CASSSPLEYEQYF. As DNA, the CDR3 is TGTGCCAGCAGCTCCCCCCTCGAGTACGAGCAGTACTTC.

The genes are TRBV7-9 and TRBJ2-1; a weak D match, TRBD2 (6 bases). The CDR3 consists of 17 residues. Trimming stripped 2 bases from V and 6 bases from J, with 20 bases between. CDR1 is SEHNR and CDR2 is FQNEAQ in the germline V gene (reference sequence). CDR3 amino acids: CASSLSLASWEANEQFF. Written as DNA, the CDR3 is TGTGCCAGCAGCTTATCTCTAGCGAGCTGGGAAGCCAATGAGCAGTTCTTC. The variable domain in full, with the rest retrieved from reference TRBV7-9 and TRBJ2-1, is DTGVSQNPRHKITKRGQNVTFRCDPISEHNRLYWYRQTLGQGPEFLTYFQNEAQLEKSRLLSDRFSAERPKGSFSTLEIQRTEQGDSAMYLCASSLSLASWEANEQFFGPGTRLTVL.

This chain connects TRBV7-8 to TRBJ2-5; D perhaps matches TRBD2 (5 bases). Between the trimmed V and J ends, which lost 1 base and 4 bases, there was a span of 16 bases. CDR3 length equals 16 residues. The V gene's germline CDR1 is SGHVS and CDR2 FQNEAQ. CDR3 coding DNA: TGTGCCAGCAGCTTAGGGGTGGGAGACCTCGGAGAGACCCAGTACTTC. Protein product: CASSLGVGDLGETQYF.

This chain links TRBV6-5 with TRBJ1-2, with a possible D match to TRBD1 (5 bases). CDR1 is MNHEY and CDR2 is SVGAGI in the germline V gene. V dropped 2 bases and J dropped 3 bases, with 7 bases sitting between them. This CDR3 is 13 amino acids long. This chain's CDR3 is CASSYTGYYGYTF. The CDR3 coding sequence is TGTGCCAGCAGTTACACAGGATACTATGGCTACACCTTC.

This clone appeared a single time. DNA of the CDR3: TGTGCCAGCAGCTGGGGACTAGCGGGAGGAGAGGAGCAGTACTTC. Translated, it gives CASSWGLAGGEEQYF. The chain joins TRBV11-2 to TRBJ2-7; 15 positions agree with TRBD2. Germline V CDR1 and CDR2: SGHAT, FQNNGV. This CDR3 is built from 15 residues. V lost 4 bases to trimming and J lost 7 bases; unmatched junction nucleotides: 5.

This chain joins TRBV29-1 and TRBJ1-2; D is undetermined. CDR1 is SQVTM and CDR2 is ANQGSEA in the germline V gene. The CDR3 is 15 residues long. V lost 3 bases and J 1 base, leaving 15 bases between the germline ends. The CDR3 loop reads CSVEGVGSLNYGYTF. The CDR3 DNA follows: TGCAGCGTTGAGGGAGTCGGCAGTCTTAACTATGGCTACACCTTC. The full variable domain, in which reference TRBV29-1 and TRBJ1-2 provide the parts outside the CDR3, is SAVISQKPSRDICQRGTSLTIQCQVDSQVTMMFWYRQQPGQSLTLIATANQGSEATYESGFVIDKFPISRPNLTFSTLTVSNMSPEDSSIYLCSVEGVGSLNYGYTFGSGTRLTVV.

This sequence joins TRBV5-1 and TRBJ2-7; D gene unclear. Germline CDR1 and CDR2: SGHRS and YFSETQ. The CDR3 loop spans 15 amino acids. V dropped 0 bases and J dropped 2 bases, with 12 bases sitting between them. CDR3 region: CASSLERMPAYEQYF. CDR3 DNA sequence: TGCGCCAGCAGCTTGGAACGGATGCCAGCCTACGAGCAGTACTTC.

The chain recombines TRBV7-8 with TRBJ2-7; D remains unclear. The CDR3 runs 14 residues. CDR1 SGHVS and CDR2 FQNEAQ come from the germline V gene. Trimming took 4 bases from V and 6 from J, leaving 16 bases between them. DNA of the CDR3: TGTGCCAGCAGCTCCCCGGACCAAGGGTCCGAGCAGTACTTC. This codes for CASSSPDQGSEQYF.

The genes are TRBV5-6 and TRBJ2-7; 7 bases fit TRBD1. In germline, CDR1 is SGHDT, CDR2 YYEEEE. The CDR3 has 15 residues. V lost 0 bases to trimming and J lost 2 bases; unmatched junction nucleotides: 5. DNA of the CDR3: TGTGCCAGCAGCTTGGAACAGGGGCGAACCTACGAGCAGTACTTC. Translating it yields CASSLEQGRTYEQYF. Full variable domain (rest looked up from reference TRBV5-6 and TRBJ2-7): DAGVTQSPTHLIKTRGQQVTLRCSPKSGHDTVSWYQQALGQGPQFIFQYYEEEERQRGNFPDRFSGHQFPNYSSELNVNALLLGDSALYLCASSLEQGRTYEQYFGPGTRLTVT.

This chain connects TRBV20-1 to TRBJ1-1; D remains ambiguous. The V gene's germline CDR1 is DFQATT and CDR2 SNEGSKA (reference sequence). The CDR3 consists of 11 residues. Trimming stripped 2 bases from V and 7 bases from J, with 8 bases between. CDR3 DNA: TGCAGTGCTAGACCCTGGGGTGAAGCTTTCTTT. Its translation: CSARPWGEAFF.

The V call is TRBV7-8, the J call TRBJ2-1, with D perhaps matching TRBD1 or TRBD2 (6 bases each). This CDR3 spans 14 amino acids. V lost 2 bases, J lost 5 bases, and 10 bases lay in between. The V gene's germline CDR1 is SGHVS and CDR2 FQNEAQ. In DNA, the CDR3 is TGTGCCAGCAGCTTATTGGAGGGGGACAATGAGCAGTTCTTC. It is translated as CASSLLEGDNEQFF.

The chain employs TRBV4-1 and TRBJ2-2; 10 bases line up with TRBD2. The CDR3 is made up of 16 amino acids. In germline, CDR1 is MGHRA, CDR2 YSYEKL. The V gene end was trimmed by 0 bases and the J gene end by 5 bases; junction bases not matched to a gene: 3. The CDR3 is CASSQDGLAETGELFF. In DNA form, the CDR3 reads TGCGCCAGCAGCCAAGATGGACTAGCGGAAACCGGGGAGCTGTTTTTT.

This chain uses TRBV19 with TRBJ2-2, with D possibly being TRBD2 (5 bases). The CDR3 has 11 amino acids. CDR1 LNHDA and CDR2 SQIVND come from the germline V gene (reference sequence). Trimming shortened V by 8 bases and J by 6 bases, and 7 bases separated the two germline ends. Here the CDR3 DNA reads TGTGCCAGTTGGGGAGCCGGGGAGCTGTTTTTT. Amino acids: CASWGAGELFF.